Below, 22 T cell receptor beta chains from the same sample are listed, as sequenced in a study of blood T cell repertoires in COVID-19 (TCRdb year 2020). Libraries were constructed by the immunoSEQ multiplex PCR assay. TCRdb retrieved this table from immuneACCESS and kept in-frame rearrangements only. Not all clones are present; in checked studies, unresolved V genes account for under half, and no reason is known for the remainder. The sample profile shows 50,000 to 70,000 clones; about 80% of them were found once. The top ten clonotypes cover around 20% of the sample. Sequences were obtained from peripheral blood. The receptors were gathered from a man aged 45-60 years with active or convalescent COVID-19.

J is TRBJ1-2 and V is TRBV7-8; no clear D. Trimming left V 3 bases short and J 8 bases short, with 13 bases between. CDR1 is SGHVS and CDR2 is FQNEAQ in the germline V gene. The CDR3 totals 13 residues. CDR3 sequence (DNA): TGTGCCAGCAGCTTGGAGGGTGTATCGGGCTACACCTTC. Translating gives CASSLEGVSGYTF.

The chain has TRBV24-1 and TRBJ1-5; a weak D match, TRBD1 (6 bases). Between the trimmed V and J ends, which lost 5 bases and 1 base, there was a span of 8 bases. Germline CDR1 is KGHDR and CDR2 is SFDVKD. The CDR3 loop spans 14 amino acids. CDR3 nucleotide sequence: TGTGCCACCAGTGGGGGGCAGAGCAATCAGCCCCAGCATTTT. It translates to CATSGGQSNQPQHF.

This clone came up once. This chain connects TRBV11-1 to TRBJ2-3; 8 bases are shared with TRBD2. J gave up 3 bases and V 6 bases, and 11 bases lay outside the gene matches. Looked up from germline, CDR1 is SGHAT and CDR2 is FQDESV (reference sequence). This CDR3 contains 16 residues. This CDR3 reads CASRGLGLVNTDTQYF. In DNA form, the CDR3 reads TGTGCCAGCAGGGGCCTGGGACTAGTTAATACAGATACGCAGTATTTT.

In its sample, this clone is medium-sized. This chain links TRBV19 with TRBJ1-1, with D perhaps matching TRBD1 (5 bases). This CDR3 comprises 13 residues. Per germline, CDR1 LNHDA and CDR2 SQIVND (reference sequence). V was clipped by 11 bases and J by 10 bases, with 23 bases between them. CDR3 region: CAPHGGVGGGAFF. The CDR3 DNA follows: TGTGCCCCCCATGGGGGGGTGGGGGGGGGAGCTTTCTTT.

This clone showed up just a few times. V gene TRBV10-3 combines with J gene TRBJ1-5; D is uncertain. This CDR3 is 14 amino acids long. Per the germline V gene, CDR1 is ENHRY and CDR2 is SYGVKD. Trimming left V 0 bases short and J 1 base short, with 4 bases between. The CDR3 region is CAISESRSNQPQHF. The CDR3 nucleotides read TGTGCCATCAGTGAGTCGCGAAGCAATCAGCCCCAGCATTTT.

In this sample, this clone turned up a few times. The V gene is TRBV7-3, the J gene TRBJ2-5; 7 nucleotides line up with TRBD2. The V gene's germline CDR1 is SGHTA and CDR2 FQGTGA. This CDR3 is 14 amino acids long. V lost 3 bases, J lost 4 bases, and 5 bases stayed unmatched. The CDR3 region is CASSLTGGRETQYF. CDR3 coding DNA: TGTGCCAGCAGCTTGACGGGGGGAAGAGAGACCCAGTACTTC.

This clone was seen only a few times. This sequence joins TRBV19 and TRBJ2-1; tentatively, D is TRBD2 (6 bases). Per germline, CDR1 LNHDA and CDR2 SQIVND (reference sequence). Trimming removed 1 base at V and 7 bases at J, with 14 bases between. This CDR3 comprises 15 residues. CDR3 loop: CASSIGSSRGNEQFF. The DNA for the CDR3 is TGTGCCAGTAGTATAGGATCCTCTCGGGGGAATGAGCAGTTCTTC.

The chain combines TRBV28 with TRBJ1-2; 8 bases are a match to TRBD1. CDR1 and CDR2 from the germline V gene are MDHEN and SYDVKM. This CDR3 is 14 amino acids long. The V and J ends lost 7 bases and 6 bases, in that order; junction bases with no gene match: 10. The CDR3: CASIPGWTGNGYTF. CDR3 DNA: TGTGCCAGCATCCCTGGTTGGACAGGGAATGGCTACACCTTC.

About this clone: This CDR3 is also generated by other DNA sequences in the sample. The chain has TRBV9 and TRBJ2-7; D is unresolved. Germline CDR1 is SGDLS and CDR2 is YYNGEE. The CDR3 loop spans 14 amino acids. V was trimmed by 0 bases and J by 1 base, leaving 8 bases between them. CDR3 in DNA: TGTGCCAGCAGCGTAGTACCTAGTTCCTACGAGCAGTACTTC. Residues: CASSVVPSSYEQYF.

The J gene is TRBJ2-3, the V gene TRBV5-8; 11 bases agree with TRBD2. J gave up 0 bases and V 2 bases, and 11 bases lay outside the gene matches. There are 19 residues in the CDR3. Germline CDR1 and CDR2: SGHTS and YDEGEE. The CDR3 sequence: CASSFSGTSGLISTDTQYF. In DNA form, the CDR3 reads TGTGCCAGCAGCTTCTCCGGGACTAGCGGCCTTATTAGCACAGATACGCAGTATTTT.

This rearrangement joins TRBV7-3 to TRBJ2-5; 8 bases map to TRBD2. This CDR3 has 15 amino acids. Unmatched junction bases numbered 7, after V lost 4 bases and J lost 3 bases. In germline, CDR1 is SGHTA, CDR2 FQGTGA. CDR3 amino acids: CASSSRAAGEETQYF. Written as DNA, the CDR3 is TGTGCCAGCAGCTCCCGCGCAGCGGGGGAAGAGACCCAGTACTTC.

The genes are TRBV5-1 and TRBJ1-1; TRBD1 agrees at 8 bases. The CDR3 extends over 13 amino acids. J gave up 11 bases and V 5 bases, and 11 bases lay outside the gene matches. CDR1 SGHRS and CDR2 YFSETQ come from the germline V gene. For the CDR3, the DNA is TGCGCCAGCAGTACCGGGACAGGAATCGGGGCTTTCTTT. Translated: CASSTGTGIGAFF. The full variable domain, with the rest looked up from reference TRBV5-1 and TRBJ1-1, is KAGVTQTPRYLIKTRGQQVTLSCSPISGHRSVSWYQQTPGQGLQFLFEYFSETQRNKGNFPGRFSGRQFSNSRSEMNVSTLELGDSALYLCASSTGTGIGAFFGQGTRLTVV.

The CDR3 region has the DNA TGTGCCCAAAAGGGGCGAGGAACAGGGTCCAATTCACCCCTCCACTTT. Translated, it gives CAQKGRGTGSNSPLHF. The rearrangement links TRBV30 to TRBJ1-6; D possibly corresponds to TRBD1 (6 bases). Germline V CDR1 and CDR2: GTSNPN, SVGIG (reference sequence). V lost 8 bases and J lost 7, with 24 bases in between. This CDR3 has 16 amino acids.

This chain connects TRBV10-3 to TRBJ1-1, with D perhaps matching TRBD1 (6 bases). This CDR3 is 12 amino acids long. Trimming removed 2 bases from V and 10 bases from J, with 11 bases in between. Germline V gene data show CDR1 as ENHRY and CDR2 as SYGVKD. The CDR3 reads CAISEPEGVAFF. DNA of the CDR3: TGTGCCATCAGTGAGCCTGAGGGGGTAGCTTTCTTT.

The CDR3 sequence: CASTLWDRGTDTQYF. The CDR3 region has the DNA TGTGCCAGCACCCTATGGGACAGGGGCACAGATACGCAGTATTTT. The rearrangement links TRBV9 to TRBJ2-3, with 9 bases matching TRBD1. This CDR3 contains 15 residues. Germline CDR1 and CDR2: SGDLS and YYNGEE. Unmatched junction bases numbered 6, after V lost 6 bases and J lost 1 base. The full variable domain, completed using reference TRBV9 and TRBJ2-3, is DSGVTQTPKHLITATGQRVTLRCSPRSGDLSVYWYQQSLDQGLQFLIQYYNGEERAKGNILERFSAQQFPDLHSELNLSSLELGDSALYFCASTLWDRGTDTQYFGPGTRLTVL.

The V and J genes are TRBV12-3 or TRBV12-4 and TRBJ1-3; D is undetermined. The length of the CDR3 is 13 residues. V was trimmed by 3 bases and J by 0 bases, leaving 3 bases between them. Here the CDR3 reads CASSFYSGNTIYF. The CDR3 DNA sequence: TGTGCCAGCAGTTTTTACTCTGGAAACACCATATATTTT.

The sample holds a few counts of this clone. The J gene is TRBJ2-6, the V gene TRBV5-1; D is unresolved. The CDR3 totals 15 residues. CDR1 and CDR2 (germline): SGHRS, YFSETQ. V was pared by 6 bases and J by 0 bases, with 10 bases between. The chain's CDR3 is CASTPGDSGANVLTF. For the CDR3, the DNA is TGCGCCAGCACCCCGGGTGACTCTGGGGCCAACGTCCTGACTTTC.

The J gene is TRBJ2-3, the V gene TRBV6-5; 10 bases fit TRBD2. The CDR3 consists of 14 residues. V lost 6 bases and J lost 0; bases outside the gene matches: 0. From germline, CDR1 is MNHEY and CDR2 SVGAGI. As DNA, the CDR3 is TGTGCCAGCAGACTAGCGGGGAGCACAGATACGCAGTATTTT. Translation: CASRLAGSTDTQYF.

This chain links TRBV10-3 with TRBJ2-7; D is unresolved. The CDR3 has 11 residues. Trimming took 7 bases from V and 4 from J, leaving 8 bases between them. Germline loops: CDR1 ENHRY, CDR2 SYGVKD. CDR3 bases: TGTGCCATCATATCACTTTACGAGCAGTACTTC. As protein: CAIISLYEQYF.

The J gene is TRBJ1-5, the V gene TRBV23-1; D is perhaps TRBD1 (6 bases). TRBV23-1 is classed as an ORF, of uncertain function. The V end was cut by 8 bases, the J end by 0 bases, with 11 bases between. CDR3 length: 14 residues. For the CDR3, the DNA is TGCGCCAGCGGCTGCAGGGGTAGCAATCAGCCCCAGCATTTT. Translated, it gives CASGCRGSNQPQHF.

This chain connects TRBV5-1 to TRBJ1-4; D is perhaps TRBD1 (5 bases). The CDR3 loop spans 15 amino acids. V lost 0 bases and J 11 bases, leaving 17 bases between the germline ends. Germline V gives CDR1 SGHRS, CDR2 YFSETQ. The CDR3 spells CASSLGQSPKYKLFF. In DNA, the CDR3 is TGCGCCAGCAGCTTGGGACAGAGTCCGAAATACAAACTGTTTTTT.

The gene calls are TRBV13 and TRBJ1-2, with a possible D match to TRBD1 (6 bases). V was cut by 1 base and J by 4 bases, with 16 bases left in between. The length of the CDR3 is 16 residues. The V gene's germline CDR1 is PRHDT and CDR2 FYEKMQ (reference sequence). CDR3 sequence: CASSLVETGLLYGYTF. CDR3 coding DNA: TGTGCCAGCAGCTTAGTGGAGACAGGTTTGCTCTATGGCTACACCTTC.